These 8 T cell receptor beta chains were sequenced from one sample in a study of cytomegalovirus exposure and HLA in healthy donors. A multiplex PCR was run with 60 Vbeta primers and 13 Jbeta primers. The protocol was immunoSEQ multiplex PCR, while the TCRdb copy is restricted to in-frame clones and leaves out a portion. The table records about 150,000 clones, approximately 80% of them present only once. The sequencing input was PBMCs. The receptors here all came from a man aged 40-49 years in good health and CMV-seronegative.

Concerning this clone: One end of the junction varies from germline; a read error may be responsible. V and J are TRBV12-5 and TRBJ2-3; 12 bases are a match to TRBD2. This CDR3 contains 20 residues. Germline V lookup: CDR1 LGHNT, CDR2 FRNRAP. CDR3 sequence: CASGFYKTSGRGSSTGTQYF. CDR3 bases: TGTGCTAGTGGTTTTTACAAGACTAGCGGGAGAGGATCTAGCACAGGTACGCAGTATTTT.

This clone appeared a few times. This chain connects TRBV19 to TRBJ2-7; a possible D gene is TRBD1 (6 bases). The CDR3 is made up of 16 amino acids. Germline V CDR1 and CDR2: LNHDA, SQIVND (reference sequence). The V gene lost 8 bases and the J gene lost 2 bases, with 22 bases spanning the gap. Here the CDR3 reads CASAPGQLKVPYEQYF. CDR3 in DNA: TGTGCCAGTGCCCCCGGACAGCTAAAGGTTCCCTACGAGCAGTACTTC.

The chain uses TRBV28 and TRBJ2-5, with 10 bases fitting TRBD1. In germline, CDR1 is MDHEN, CDR2 SYDVKM. The CDR3 length is 16 residues. The V gene end was trimmed by 7 bases and the J gene end by 4 bases; junction bases not matched to a gene: 12. The CDR3 here is CASTPADRGVIETQYF. The CDR3 coding sequence is TGTGCCAGCACTCCCGCGGACAGGGGGGTGATAGAGACCCAGTACTTC.

This chain joins TRBV4-3 and TRBJ1-3; 9 positions agree with TRBD1. CDR3 length: 16 amino acids. The V and J ends lost 4 bases and 1 base, in that order; junction bases with no gene match: 5. The germline V gene has CDR1 LGHNA and CDR2 YSLEER. Here the CDR3 reads CASSPGQGWSGNTIYF. The CDR3 nucleotides are TGCGCCAGCAGCCCTGGACAGGGGTGGTCTGGAAACACCATATATTTT.

This chain joins TRBV28 and TRBJ2-5; 8 positions match TRBD1. The DNA end lines up better with TRBJ2-7; the J call may be wrong. From germline, CDR1 is MDHEN and CDR2 SYDVKM. The CDR3 consists of 14 residues. The CDR3 nucleotides read TGTGCCAGCAGCCAGGGACAGGCTCACTACGAGCAGTACTTC. Protein: CASSQGQAHYEQYF.

This clone was found a few times. This rearrangement joins TRBV7-2 to TRBJ1-2, with 12 bases fitting TRBD1. The CDR3 has 15 residues. Germline loops: CDR1 SGHTA, CDR2 FQGNSA. The V segment lost 7 bases and the J segment 8 bases; nucleotides outside the gene matches: 11. This CDR3 is CASTRWGDRGRGYTF. For the CDR3, the DNA is TGTGCCAGCACGCGTTGGGGGGACAGGGGGCGAGGCTACACCTTC.

CDR3 sequence reads: CASGLGLGTGAEAFF. In DNA form, the CDR3 reads TGTGCTAGTGGTTTGGGTTTAGGGACAGGGGCTGAAGCTTTCTTT. V usage is TRBV12-5 and J usage is TRBJ1-1; 10 nucleotides line up with TRBD1. With V trimmed by 1 base and J by 6 bases, 5 bases remained unmatched. The CDR3 is 15 amino acids. Germline-derived CDR1 and CDR2 are LGHNT and FRNRAP.

The chain has TRBV7-6 and TRBJ1-6; D might be TRBD1 (6 bases). The CDR3 runs to 15 residues. The V gene's germline CDR1 is SGHVS and CDR2 FNYEAQ. Trimming shortened V by 5 bases and J by 8 bases, and 16 bases separated the two germline ends. DNA of the CDR3: TGTGCCAGCAGCCCCAGGGGCACGTGGGATTCACCCCTCCACTTT. Its protein product is CASSPRGTWDSPLHF.